The 16 T cell receptor beta chains presented below share a single source sample, sequenced in a study of cytomegalovirus exposure and HLA in healthy donors. Primers: 60 Vbeta forward and 13 Jbeta reverse. The data were produced by immunoSEQ multiplex PCR, yet TCRdb's version contains in-frame clones alone and is incomplete. Of fewer than 100,000 clones in the sample, 80% were seen once. Sample: PBMCs. Receptors originate from a male donor in good health and CMV-seronegative.

The sample holds one count of this clone. This sequence joins TRBV5-1 and TRBJ1-2; TRBD1 matches at 9 bases. The CDR3 loop spans 18 amino acids. Germline lookup yields CDR1 SGHRS and CDR2 YFSETQ. The V gene end was trimmed by 1 base and the J gene end by 1 base; junction bases not matched to a gene: 11. In DNA, the CDR3 is TGCGCCAGCAGCTTGTTACCGCAGGGACAGGGAGATAACTATGGCTACACCTTC. Protein product: CASSLLPQGQGDNYGYTF.

This chain connects TRBV21-1 to TRBJ1-5. TRBV21-1 is designated a pseudogene. This CDR3 is built from 18 residues. CDR3 bases: TGTGCCAGCAGCAAGTTTGGTGGTAGTTACTATAGCAATCAGCCCCAGCATTTT. It yields the protein CASSKFGGSYYSNQPQHF.

This rearrangement joins TRBV7-6 to TRBJ1-1; the D gene is possibly TRBD1 (5 bases). Germline CDR1 SGHVS, CDR2 FNYEAQ. This CDR3 contains 15 residues. Trimming removed 0 bases at V and 0 bases at J, with 8 bases between. CDR3 DNA sequence: TGTGCCAGCAGCTTAGCCCCAGGGCTGAACACTGAAGCTTTCTTT. Encoded protein: CASSLAPGLNTEAFF.

The genes are TRBV5-1 and TRBJ2-7; a weak D match, TRBD1 (6 bases). V lost 2 bases, J lost 5 bases, and 14 bases lay in between. This CDR3 contains 14 residues. CDR1 SGHRS and CDR2 YFSETQ come from the germline V gene. CDR3 bases: TGCGCCAGCAGCTTAAGCCAGGGGACCCACGAGCAGTACTTC. It codes for CASSLSQGTHEQYF.

The chain uses TRBV6-5 and TRBJ2-7; 7 bases map to TRBD1. V dropped 6 bases and J dropped 0; count of bases not matched to a gene: 8. This CDR3 has 15 amino acids. Per germline, CDR1 MNHEY and CDR2 SVGAGI. The DNA for the CDR3 is TGTGCCAGCAGCCCCGACAGGGATTTCTCCTACGAGCAGTACTTC. Its translation is CASSPDRDFSYEQYF.

V and J are TRBV9 and TRBJ2-1; TRBD2 agrees at 16 bases. Trimming took 4 bases from V and 7 from J; bases not matched to a gene: 8. The germline gives CDR1 SGDLS, CDR2 YYNGEE. CDR3 length: 17 amino acids. CDR3 in amino acids: CASSSGTSGRAVNEQFF. DNA of the CDR3: TGTGCCAGCAGCTCCGGGACTAGCGGGAGGGCCGTAAATGAGCAGTTCTTC.

This chain links TRBV7-2 with TRBJ2-1, with TRBD1 identical over 8 bases. The CDR3 is 16 amino acids. Germline lookup yields CDR1 SGHTA and CDR2 FQGNSA. The trim removed 0 bases at V and 4 bases at J, leaving 5 bases unmatched. This CDR3 reads CASSLAPGQGYNEQFF. The CDR3 coding sequence is TGTGCCAGCAGCTTAGCACCTGGACAGGGTTACAATGAGCAGTTCTTC.

This chain uses TRBV6-5 with TRBJ2-1; D may be TRBD1 (5 bases). Germline V gene data show CDR1 as MNHEY and CDR2 as SVGAGI. The V gene lost 2 bases and the J gene lost 8 bases, with 19 bases spanning the gap. The CDR3 has 16 amino acids. The CDR3 reads CASSYGGNTKTDEQFF. The CDR3 nucleotides are TGTGCCAGCAGTTACGGTGGCAATACGAAGACAGATGAGCAGTTCTTC.

The chain joins TRBV9 to TRBJ2-1, with 9 bases lining up with TRBD2. CDR3 length equals 16 residues. The germline V gene encodes CDR1 SGDLS and CDR2 YYNGEE. V dropped 0 bases and J dropped 7; count of bases not matched to a gene: 8. In DNA, the CDR3 is TGTGCCAGCAGCGTAGCGGCGGGGGGGGAACCAAATGAGCAGTTCTTC. Encoded protein: CASSVAAGGEPNEQFF.

A few counts support this clone. The chain has TRBV30 and TRBJ2-3; TRBD2 might be the D (6 bases). Germline assignment: CDR1 GTSNPN and CDR2 SVGIG (reference sequence). The CDR3 contains 11 residues. Trimming took 5 bases from V and 6 from J, leaving 9 bases between them. CDR3 in DNA: TGTGCCTGGGGGGGGAGGGATACGCAGTATTTT. Protein product: CAWGGRDTQYF.

In its sample, this clone was seen once. This chain joins TRBV2 and TRBJ2-7, with 10 bases aligning to TRBD2. V shed 6 bases, J shed 0 bases, and the junction held 5 bases outside the gene matches. The germline CDR1 and CDR2 sequences are SNHLY and FYNNEI. The CDR3 is 15 residues long. The CDR3 coding sequence is TGTGCCAGCAGGGGTGGACTAGCGGACTCCTACGAGCAGTACTTC. Translating it yields CASRGGLADSYEQYF.

The V call is TRBV5-1, the J call TRBJ2-1; 7 nucleotides match TRBD1. The CDR3 contains 13 residues. J was trimmed by 9 bases and V by 0 bases; bases with no gene match: 3. Germline V gene sequence: CDR1 SGHRS, CDR2 YFSETQ. CDR3 in DNA: TGCGCCAGCAGCTTGGCCCCAGGGGGTGAGCAGTTCTTC. This gives the protein CASSLAPGGEQFF.

This clone showed up just a few times. The rearrangement uses TRBV5-1 and TRBJ2-1, with 16 bases aligning to TRBD2. J was trimmed by 14 bases and V by 7 bases; bases with no gene match: 9. CDR1 is SGHRS, CDR2 YFSETQ, per germline. There are 14 residues in the CDR3. The DNA of the CDR3 is TGCGCCAGCCGGCCGGGACTAGCGGGAGGGCTAAAGTTCTTC. Its protein is CASRPGLAGGLKFF.

This clone is a singleton in its sample. The chain links TRBV28 to TRBJ2-7; 11 bases agree with TRBD2. In germline, CDR1 is MDHEN, CDR2 SYDVKM. The CDR3 sequence is 17 residues long. The J segment lost 4 bases and the V segment lost 4 bases, leaving 12 bases of the junction unmatched. CDR3 residues: CASSSGGFVAGGYEQYF. DNA for the CDR3: TGTGCCAGCAGTTCAGGGGGGTTTGTAGCGGGAGGGTACGAGCAGTACTTC.

The rearrangement uses TRBV2 and TRBJ2-1, with 9 nucleotides matching TRBD2. Germline CDR1 is SNHLY and CDR2 is FYNNEI. The V segment lost 2 bases and the J segment 10 bases; nucleotides outside the gene matches: 12. The CDR3 covers 16 residues. This CDR3 is CASSERAIAGEGEQFF. The CDR3 nucleotides are TGTGCCAGCAGTGAAAGGGCAATAGCGGGAGAGGGGGAGCAGTTCTTC.

This clone was counted a single time. The chain couples TRBV4-1 to TRBJ2-5; 13 bases are a match to TRBD2. The CDR3 runs to 20 residues. After removal of 0 bases from V and 2 bases from J, the junction contained 12 bases not matched to a gene. CDR1 MGHRA and CDR2 YSYEKL come from the germline V gene. CDR3 bases: TGCGCCAGCAGCCAAGAATTTATCTCGGGACTAGCGGGATGGCAAGAGACCCAGTACTTC. Protein product: CASSQEFISGLAGWQETQYF.